The clone carrying this T cell receptor (beta chain) was detected a few times. Per the germline V gene, CDR1 is MNHEY and CDR2 is SMNVEV (reference sequence). J lost 7 bases, V lost 5 bases, and 11 bases had no gene match. CDR3 length: 15 amino acids. These data are taken from a study of T-cell memory formation after mild COVID-19. From the 5' RACE reads, TCRdb called clonotypes with MiXCR, one entry per CDR3 protein. The data show about 560,000 distinct CDR3 sequences, about a fifth seen once. Sequencing used PBMCs or a T cell subset sorted from them (not recorded which). The receptor was derived from an adult woman who had mild COVID-19 (a few samples of this study predate the infection). Cell type and time point are not known. This rearrangement joins TRBV27 to TRBJ2-7, with 10 positions matching TRBD1. CDR3 sequence: CASSPLPPGQGEQYF. The DNA of the CDR3 is TGTGCCAGCAGTCCCCTACCCCCGGGACAGGGGGAGCAGTACTTC.